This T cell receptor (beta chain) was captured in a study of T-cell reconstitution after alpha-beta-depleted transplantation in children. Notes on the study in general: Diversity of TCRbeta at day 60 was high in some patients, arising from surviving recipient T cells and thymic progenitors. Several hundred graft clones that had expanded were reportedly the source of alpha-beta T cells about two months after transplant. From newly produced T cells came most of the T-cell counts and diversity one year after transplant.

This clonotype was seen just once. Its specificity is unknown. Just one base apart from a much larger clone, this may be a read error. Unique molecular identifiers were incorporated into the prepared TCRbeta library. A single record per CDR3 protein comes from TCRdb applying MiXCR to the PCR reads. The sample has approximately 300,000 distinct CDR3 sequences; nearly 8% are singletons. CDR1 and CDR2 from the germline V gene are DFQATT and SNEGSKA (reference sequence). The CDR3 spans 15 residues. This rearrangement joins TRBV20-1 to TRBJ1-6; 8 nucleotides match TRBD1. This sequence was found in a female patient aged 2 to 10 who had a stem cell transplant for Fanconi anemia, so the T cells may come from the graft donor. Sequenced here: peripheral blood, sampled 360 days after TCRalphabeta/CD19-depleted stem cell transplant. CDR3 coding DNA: TGCAATGCTAGGACAGGGAGTTCCTATAATTCACCCCTCCACTTT. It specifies CNARTGSSYNSPLHF.